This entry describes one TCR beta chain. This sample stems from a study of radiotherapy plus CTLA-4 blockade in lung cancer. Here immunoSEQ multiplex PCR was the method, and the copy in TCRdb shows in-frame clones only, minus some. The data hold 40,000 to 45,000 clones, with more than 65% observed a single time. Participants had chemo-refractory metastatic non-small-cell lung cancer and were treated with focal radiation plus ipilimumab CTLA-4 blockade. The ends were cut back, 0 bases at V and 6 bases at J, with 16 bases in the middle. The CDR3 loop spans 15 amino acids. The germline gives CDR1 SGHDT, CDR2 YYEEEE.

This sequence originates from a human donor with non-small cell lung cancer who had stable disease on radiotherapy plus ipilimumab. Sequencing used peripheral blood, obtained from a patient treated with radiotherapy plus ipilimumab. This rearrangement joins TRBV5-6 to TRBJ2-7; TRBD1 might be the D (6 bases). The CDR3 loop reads CASSLGPGELREQYF. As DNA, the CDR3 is TGTGCCAGCAGCTTGGGTCCAGGGGAGCTTCGCGAGCAGTACTTC.